The 26 T cell receptor beta chains below were found in one sample sequenced in a study of blood T cell repertoires in COVID-19 (dated by TCRdb to about 2020). The library was obtained by the immunoSEQ multiplex PCR assay. TCRdb carries this immuneACCESS record with in-frame sequences only. Its versions omit some clonotypes, under half of them owing to an unresolved V gene in the studies checked, with the rest unexplained. The sample table contains about 65,000 clones; only one count was recorded for about 82% of them. 35% to 45% of the sample lies in the top ten. The sequencing input was peripheral blood. The source is a human donor in a cohort sampled during active COVID-19.

The genes are TRBV28 and TRBJ1-5; D is ambiguous. CDR1 MDHEN and CDR2 SYDVKM come from the germline V gene. The CDR3 totals 13 residues. V dropped 5 bases and J dropped 4 bases, with 9 bases sitting between them. For the CDR3, the DNA is TGTGCCAGCAGTCGAGTACGTAATCAGCCCCAGCATTTT. This codes for CASSRVRNQPQHF.

This clone was picked up a small number of times. This rearrangement joins TRBV24-1 to TRBJ1-2; D gene ambiguous. The CDR3 sequence is 12 residues long. Trimming left V 2 bases short and J 5 bases short, with 5 bases between. From germline, CDR1 is KGHDR and CDR2 SFDVKD. This CDR3 reads CATSDSGYGYTF. The DNA for the CDR3 is TGTGCCACCAGTGATTCCGGGTATGGCTACACCTTC.

The chain recombines TRBV6-5 with TRBJ2-2, with TRBD2 identical over 9 bases. Germline CDR1 MNHEY, CDR2 SVGAGI. With V trimmed by 6 bases and J by 0 bases, 2 bases remained unmatched. This CDR3 comprises 15 residues. The CDR3 spells CASSWTSANTGELFF. Written as DNA, the CDR3 is TGTGCCAGCAGCTGGACTAGCGCGAACACCGGGGAGCTGTTTTTT.

The chain has TRBV3-1 (or the pseudogene TRBV3-2) and TRBJ1-6, with D unresolved. Germline V gene data show CDR1 as LGHDT and CDR2 as YNNKEL (reference sequence). V lost 0 bases to trimming and J lost 9 bases, with 9 bases between them. CDR3 size: 14 residues. The CDR3 here is CASSQDFFFSPLHF. The CDR3 DNA follows: TGTGCCAGCAGCCAAGATTTTTTCTTTTCACCCCTCCACTTT.

The chain has TRBV12-3 or TRBV12-4 and TRBJ2-5; TRBD2 is a possible D gene (5 bases). The CDR3 is 13 amino acids. V shed 2 bases and J shed 4 bases, with 8 bases lying between them. CDR3 in DNA: TGTGCCAGCAGTTTAAACGAGGGAGAGACCCAGTACTTC. Translating it yields CASSLNEGETQYF.

V is TRBV2 and J is TRBJ2-6; TRBD1 is a possible D gene (5 bases). Germline-derived CDR1 and CDR2 are SNHLY and FYNNEI. The V and J ends lost 3 bases and 2 bases respectively, with 8 bases between them. The CDR3 is 15 amino acids. The CDR3 here is CASSETAAGANVLTF. CDR3 sequence (DNA): TGTGCCAGCAGTGAGACAGCCGCTGGGGCCAACGTCCTGACTTTC.

The chain combines TRBV14 with TRBJ2-3; D not resolved. V shed 0 bases and J shed 3 bases, with 7 bases lying between them. Germline CDR1 is SGHDN and CDR2 is FVKESK. The CDR3 is 14 residues long. The CDR3 is CASSQDVLTDTQYF. In DNA form, the CDR3 reads TGTGCCAGCAGCCAAGATGTGTTAACAGATACGCAGTATTTT.

The rearrangement joins TRBV18 to TRBJ1-3; possibly TRBD1 for D (5 bases). Deletions cut 3 bases from V and 8 bases from J, with 5 bases between. Germline values: CDR1 KGHSH, CDR2 LQKENI. The CDR3 runs 11 residues. In DNA form, the CDR3 reads TGTGCCAGCTCACCCAGGGACACCATATATTTT. Its protein product is CASSPRDTIYF. The entire variable domain, with the rest obtained from reference TRBV18 and TRBJ1-3, is as follows: NAGVMQNPRHLVRRRGQEARLRCSPMKGHSHVYWYRQLPEEGLKFMVYLQKENIIDESGMPKERFSAEFPKEGPSILRIQQVVRGDSAAYFCASSPRDTIYFGEGSWLTVV.

The chain couples TRBV6-2 or TRBV6-3 to TRBJ2-7, with 8 bases that match TRBD2. CDR1 MNHEY and CDR2 SVGEGT come from the germline V gene. This CDR3 is built from 16 residues. The junction had 5 bases not matched to a gene; V was cut back by 1 base and J by 0 bases. The CDR3, as DNA: TGTGCCAGCAGTTACTGGGGAGCGGGGGCCTCCTACGAGCAGTACTTC. Translation: CASSYWGAGASYEQYF.

This chain uses TRBV19 with TRBJ2-5, with 7 nucleotides matching TRBD1. Unmatched junction bases numbered 7, after V lost 4 bases and J lost 2 bases. CDR3 length: 15 amino acids. Germline CDR1 and CDR2: LNHDA and SQIVND (reference sequence). The CDR3 coding sequence is TGTGCCAGTAGTAAAGACAGGGTCCGTCAAGAGACCCAGTACTTC. It encodes CASSKDRVRQETQYF.

The chain combines TRBV18 with TRBJ2-7, with a possible D match to TRBD1 (6 bases). Germline V lookup: CDR1 KGHSH, CDR2 LQKENI. This CDR3 is 14 amino acids long. Trimming removed 4 bases at V and 0 bases at J, with 10 bases between. This CDR3 is CASSQDRGSYEQYF. The CDR3 region has the DNA TGTGCCAGCTCACAGGACAGAGGCTCCTACGAGCAGTACTTC.

The gene calls are TRBV2 and TRBJ1-4; D might be TRBD1 (5 bases). Germline CDR1 SNHLY, CDR2 FYNNEI. The CDR3 sequence is 14 residues long. V lost 6 bases to trimming and J lost 3 bases, with 11 bases between them. The CDR3 DNA sequence: TGTGCCAGCAGGGTCAGGGTTGCTAATGAAAAACTGTTTTTT. It yields the protein CASRVRVANEKLFF.

The chain couples TRBV9 to TRBJ2-3; 8 bases match TRBD2. CDR1 is SGDLS, CDR2 YYNGEE, per germline. The CDR3 is 16 amino acids. V lost 4 bases, J lost 0 bases, and 7 bases stayed unmatched. The CDR3 region is CASSPHGGASTDTQYF. The CDR3 DNA sequence: TGTGCCAGCAGCCCCCACGGGGGGGCTAGCACAGATACGCAGTATTTT.

This rearrangement joins TRBV25-1 to TRBJ2-5, with D possibly TRBD2 on 6 matching bases. With 5 bases removed from V and 7 bases from J, the gap between germline ends came to 17 bases. Per germline, CDR1 MGHDK and CDR2 SYGVNS. The CDR3 extends over 14 amino acids. The CDR3 DNA reads as TGTGCCAGCAGTCCTCACGGCAGGCGGGGGACCCAGTACTTC. This encodes CASSPHGRRGTQYF. Full variable domain (rest looked up from reference TRBV25-1 and TRBJ2-5): EADIYQTPRYLVIGTGKKITLECSQTMGHDKMYWYQQDPGMELHLIHYSYGVNSTEKGDLSSESTVSRIRTEHFPLTLESARPSHTSQYLCASSPHGRRGTQYFGPGTRLLVL.

V gene TRBV6-6 combines with J gene TRBJ2-7; D is unresolved. The CDR3 sequence is 16 residues long. V gave up 0 bases and J gave up 3 bases, with 15 bases separating them. In germline, CDR1 is MNHNY, CDR2 SVGAGI (reference sequence). As DNA, the CDR3 is TGTGCCAGCAGTTACTCTCCAGGCGATCCCTTCTACGAGCAGTACTTC. Residues: CASSYSPGDPFYEQYF.

This chain connects TRBV7-2 to TRBJ1-2; D gene uncertain. This CDR3 has 13 residues. The germline gives CDR1 SGHTA, CDR2 FQGNSA. V gave up 5 bases and J gave up 4 bases, with 11 bases separating them. CDR3 region: CASSAPTVYGYTF. CDR3 nucleotide sequence: TGTGCCAGCAGCGCTCCAACAGTCTATGGCTACACCTTC. The full variable domain, rest sourced from reference TRBV7-2 and TRBJ1-2, is GAGVSQSPSNKVTEKGKDVELRCDPISGHTALYWYRQSLGQGLEFLIYFQGNSAPDKSGLPSDRFSAERTGGSVSTLTIQRTQQEDSAVYLCASSAPTVYGYTFGSGTRLTVV.

The gene calls are TRBV11-2 and TRBJ2-7; 9 nucleotides agree with TRBD2. CDR1 is SGHAT, CDR2 FQNNGV, per germline. The ends lost 5 bases at V and 5 bases at J; junction bases unmatched: 4. This CDR3 is built from 13 residues. CDR3 bases: TGTGCCAGCAGCCATAGCGGGGGACACGAGCAGTACTTC. This translates into CASSHSGGHEQYF.

J is TRBJ1-2 and V is TRBV28, with D maybe TRBD1 (5 bases). Trimming pared 2 bases from V and 2 bases from J, leaving 12 bases between. CDR1 is MDHEN, CDR2 SYDVKM, per germline. This CDR3 is 15 amino acids long. DNA of the CDR3: TGTGCCAGCAGTTTAGGCAGGGTGAGGAACTATGGCTACACCTTC. This codes for CASSLGRVRNYGYTF.

The chain links TRBV18 to TRBJ1-1, with a possible D match to TRBD1 (5 bases). This CDR3 region has 13 residues. CDR1 KGHSH and CDR2 LQKENI come from the germline V gene. Trimming removed 3 bases at V and 3 bases at J, with 8 bases between. Here the CDR3 reads CASSPRRDTEAFF. CDR3 DNA: TGTGCCAGCTCACCCCGCAGGGACACTGAAGCTTTCTTT.

The chain has TRBV6-5 and TRBJ1-5, with TRBD1 identical over 12 bases. Per the germline V gene, CDR1 is MNHEY and CDR2 is SVGAGI. CDR3 size: 15 residues. V lost 10 bases, J lost 6 bases, and 10 bases stayed unmatched. Here the CDR3 DNA reads TGTGCCACAACGCCGGGACAGGGGGCATTTCAGCCCCAGCATTTT. It specifies CATTPGQGAFQPQHF.

This chain uses TRBV6-5 with TRBJ2-5; the match to TRBD1 covers 7 bases. There are 15 residues in the CDR3. The V gene end was trimmed by 6 bases and the J gene end by 2 bases; junction bases not matched to a gene: 9. Germline V gene data show CDR1 as MNHEY and CDR2 as SVGAGI. CDR3 sequence reads: CASSQGESVQETQYF. In DNA form, the CDR3 reads TGTGCCAGCAGCCAGGGGGAGAGCGTTCAAGAGACCCAGTACTTC.

This clone was detected a few times. The chain joins TRBV10-3 to TRBJ1-3, with a tentative D call TRBD1 (5 bases). The germline CDR1 and CDR2 sequences are ENHRY and SYGVKD. This CDR3 is 14 amino acids long. V shed 4 bases and J shed 3 bases, with 10 bases lying between them. CDR3 DNA: TGTGCCATCAGTGCTTTCCAGGGTGGAAACACCATATATTTT. Its protein is CAISAFQGGNTIYF.

The chain joins TRBV2 to TRBJ1-6; 10 nucleotides agree with TRBD1. The CDR3 extends over 14 amino acids. The germline V gene has CDR1 SNHLY and CDR2 FYNNEI. V lost 7 bases and J lost 5; bases outside the gene matches: 2. The DNA of the CDR3 is TGTGCCAGCACCGGGACAGGGGATAATTCACCCCTCCACTTT. Its translation is CASTGTGDNSPLHF.

The J gene is TRBJ2-2, the V gene TRBV4-2, with 7 bases matching TRBD2. V shed 3 bases and J 4 bases; nucleotides not matched to a gene: 5. In germline, CDR1 is LGHNA, CDR2 YNFKEQ. This CDR3 is built from 15 residues. The CDR3 coding sequence is TGTGCCAGCAGCCAGGGGGGGGTTGGCACCGGGGAGCTGTTTTTT. Its protein product is CASSQGGVGTGELFF.

CDR3 coding DNA: TGTGCCAGCATTGAGGACAGGGGGACCTACGAGCAGTACTTC. Translation: CASIEDRGTYEQYF. The rearrangement joins TRBV27 to TRBJ2-7; 10 bases are shared with TRBD1. Germline CDR1 and CDR2: MNHEY and SMNVEV (reference sequence). V shed 7 bases, J shed 2 bases, and the junction held 5 bases outside the gene matches. The CDR3 sequence is 14 residues long.

The chain joins TRBV19 to TRBJ1-6; no definite D call. Germline-derived CDR1 and CDR2 are LNHDA and SQIVND (reference sequence). This CDR3 region has 16 residues. V lost 6 bases, J lost 10 bases, and 22 bases lay in between. The CDR3 loop is CASSQLGLYPNSPLHF. The CDR3 nucleotides read TGTGCCAGTAGCCAATTGGGCCTCTACCCCAACTCACCCCTCCACTTT.